The 20 T cell receptor beta chains listed next were all sequenced from one sample in a study of T cells in Graves' hyperthyroidism and ophthalmopathy. The investigators amplified TCR beta CDR3 regions from RNA transcripts. First-round RT-PCR of the TCR CDR3 relied on the HTBI primer set. In TCRdb, the multiplex PCR reads were re-called with MiXCR into one record per CDR3 protein. This sample carries 200,000 or so distinct CDR3 sequences, less than 20% of them seen once, and the ten largest clones take roughly 55%. Sequenced: blood. Every receptor here comes from a woman between 45 and 60 years old with Graves' hyperthyroidism.

This clonotype was detected ten times or more. V gene TRBV6-5 combines with J gene TRBJ1-1; TRBD1 might be the D (5 bases). Trimming shortened V by 0 bases and J by 2 bases, and 13 bases separated the two germline ends. This CDR3 region has 16 residues. The germline V gene has CDR1 MNHEY and CDR2 SVGAGI. CDR3 sequence: CASSYSLSGTNTEAFF. The CDR3 DNA sequence: TGTGCCAGCAGTTACTCCTTGTCCGGGACCAACACTGAAGCTTTCTTT.

The chain joins TRBV24-1 to TRBJ2-1; 11 nucleotides agree with TRBD1. This CDR3 region has 16 residues. Germline V gene lookup returns CDR1 KGHDR and CDR2 SFDVKD. J was trimmed by 7 bases and V by 4 bases; bases with no gene match: 8. The CDR3 DNA is TGTGCCACCAGTGACCTCGGGACAGGGGGTAGGAATGAGCAGTTCTTC. Its translation: CATSDLGTGGRNEQFF.

This clonotype was found many times. The V gene is TRBV12-3 or TRBV12-4, the J gene TRBJ2-5; TRBD2 matches 10 bases. The V and J ends lost 4 bases and 7 bases, in that order; junction bases with no gene match: 9. The CDR3 runs to 15 residues. For the CDR3, the DNA is TGTGCCAGCAGTTCCCAGCGGGAGGGCCTGGGGACCCAGTACTTC. Its translation: CASSSQREGLGTQYF.

This sequence joins TRBV18 and TRBJ2-3; 11 positions agree with TRBD1. Per germline, CDR1 KGHSH and CDR2 LQKENI. The V segment lost 3 bases and the J segment 14 bases; nucleotides outside the gene matches: 13. The CDR3 is 15 amino acids. In nucleotides, the CDR3 is TGTGCCAGCTCACCTGGACAGGGGGCCGACTCAAGCCGGTATTTT. Translating gives CASSPGQGADSSRYF. The full variable domain, completed using reference TRBV18 and TRBJ2-3, is NAGVMQNPRHLVRRRGQEARLRCSPMKGHSHVYWYRQLPEEGLKFMVYLQKENIIDESGMPKERFSAEFPKEGPSILRIQQVVRGDSAAYFCASSPGQGADSSRYFGPGTRLTVL.

This clonotype occurred a few times. The genes are TRBV29-1 and TRBJ2-7, with D possibly being TRBD1 (6 bases). V lost 4 bases, J lost 6 bases, and 7 bases lay in between. There are 10 residues in the CDR3. Germline V gene data show CDR1 as SQVTM and CDR2 as ANQGSEA. The CDR3 loop is CSVAGAEQYF. The CDR3 bases are TGCAGCGTTGCAGGGGCCGAGCAGTACTTC.

Many counts were recorded for this clonotype. The genes are TRBV11-3 and TRBJ2-5; TRBD1 might be the D (6 bases). The CDR3 spans 13 residues. Germline V gives CDR1 SGHNT, CDR2 YENEEA. The V end lost 5 bases, the J end lost 3 bases, and 10 bases lay between the germline ends. CDR3 nucleotides: TGTGCCAGCAGCGGGGGCTGGGAAGAGACCCAGTACTTC. It codes for CASSGGWEETQYF.

This rearrangement joins TRBV5-1 to TRBJ1-1; D possibly corresponds to TRBD1 (5 bases). The CDR3 extends over 14 amino acids. In germline, CDR1 is SGHRS, CDR2 YFSETQ. V lost 0 bases and J 5 bases, leaving 11 bases between the germline ends. The CDR3 bases are TGCGCCAGCAGCTTGGCCCAGGGAGGTACTGAAGCTTTCTTT. This encodes CASSLAQGGTEAFF. The full variable domain, completed using reference TRBV5-1 and TRBJ1-1, is KAGVTQTPRYLIKTRGQQVTLSCSPISGHRSVSWYQQTPGQGLQFLFEYFSETQRNKGNFPGRFSGRQFSNSRSEMNVSTLELGDSALYLCASSLAQGGTEAFFGQGTRLTVV.

This clonotype was counted only a few times. The CDR3 sequence is CSAPRLAGEQFF. The CDR3 DNA reads TGCAGTGCCCCGCGACTAGCGGGAGAGCAGTTCTTC. The V and J genes are TRBV20-1 and TRBJ2-1; 11 bases are shared with TRBD2. This CDR3 region has 12 residues. The V segment lost 6 bases and the J segment 10 bases; nucleotides outside the gene matches: 5. Germline assignment: CDR1 DFQATT and CDR2 SNEGSKA (reference sequence).

This clonotype turned up a few times. The CDR3 DNA reads as TGTGCCAGCAGCCAGGACCCGGGGCCGGCTAACTATGGCTACACCTTC. Translating gives CASSQDPGPANYGYTF. The chain joins TRBV3-1 to TRBJ1-2, with D perhaps matching TRBD1 (5 bases). The germline gives CDR1 LGHDT, CDR2 YNNKEL (reference sequence). This CDR3 has 16 residues. Between the trimmed V and J ends, which lost 3 bases and 0 bases, there was a span of 14 bases.

This clonotype was counted at least ten times. The rearrangement links TRBV7-2 to TRBJ2-3, with 8 bases lining up with TRBD2. Losses at the gene ends were 7 bases for V and 4 bases for J; bases not matched to a gene: 10. The CDR3 runs 15 residues. Per germline, CDR1 SGHTA and CDR2 FQGNSA. The CDR3 sequence: CASNSGSTVADTQYF. In DNA, the CDR3 is TGTGCCAGCAACAGCGGGAGCACCGTCGCAGATACGCAGTATTTT.

The chain links TRBV10-3 to TRBJ2-1; 10 positions match TRBD2. The CDR3 runs to 17 residues. The ends lost 4 bases at V and 2 bases at J; junction bases unmatched: 8. Germline CDR1 ENHRY, CDR2 SYGVKD. In nucleotides, the CDR3 is TGTGCCATCAGTGCCGATAGCGGGAGGAGTCCCTACAATGAGCAGTTCTTC. Translated, it gives CAISADSGRSPYNEQFF.

This clonotype was counted ten times or more. The chain uses TRBV3-1 and TRBJ2-7; 7 nucleotides line up with TRBD1. The CDR3 is 14 amino acids. Germline CDR1 is LGHDT and CDR2 is YNNKEL (reference sequence). V trimming: 4 bases; J trimming: 0 bases; junction bases outside the gene matches: 3. The CDR3 DNA reads TGTGCCAGCAGCCCCCGGACAGGCTCCTACGAGCAGTACTTC. Translated, it gives CASSPRTGSYEQYF.

The chain links TRBV7-2 to TRBJ1-2; D unresolved. Germline V gene sequence: CDR1 SGHTA, CDR2 FQGNSA. The length of the CDR3 is 16 residues. The germline V and J ends were trimmed by 1 base and 0 bases, with 12 bases remaining between them. The CDR3: CASSLEAGVTNYGYTF. The CDR3 DNA follows: TGTGCCAGCAGCTTAGAGGCCGGGGTCACTAACTATGGCTACACCTTC.

In its sample, this clonotype was seen many times. This chain joins TRBV9 and TRBJ1-1; D possibly corresponds to TRBD1 (6 bases). The germline V and J ends were trimmed by 7 bases and 4 bases, with 20 bases remaining between them. The germline CDR1 and CDR2 sequences are SGDLS and YYNGEE. This CDR3 contains 15 residues. The CDR3 nucleotides read TGTGCCAGCTCCAAAGGGGGGCTTTTGGGCACTGAAGCTTTCTTT. This encodes CASSKGGLLGTEAFF.

This clonotype was detected a few times. One end of the junction does not line up with germline, which may come from a read error. V and J are TRBV12-5 and TRBJ2-6; 12 bases fit TRBD1. The CDR3 length is 19 residues. Germline CDR1 and CDR2: LGHNT and FRNRAP. For the CDR3, the DNA is TGTGCTGGTGGTTTGCCCCCGGGACAGGGGGCCTCTGGGGCCAACGTCCTGACTTTC. It yields the protein CAGGLPPGQGASGANVLTF.

The rearrangement joins TRBV5-1 to TRBJ2-1, with a tentative D call TRBD1 (6 bases). This CDR3 comprises 15 residues. CDR1 is SGHRS and CDR2 is YFSETQ in the germline V gene. Trimming pared 0 bases from V and 2 bases from J, leaving 9 bases between. DNA of the CDR3: TGCGCCAGCAGCTTGGCACAGGGAACCTACAATGAGCAGTTCTTC. Its translation is CASSLAQGTYNEQFF.

The table lists this clonotype with many counts. The J gene is TRBJ1-2, the V gene TRBV3-1; 8 bases are a match to TRBD1. With 4 bases clipped from V and 8 bases from J, the junction kept 6 bases outside the gene matches. CDR3 length: 13 amino acids. Germline values: CDR1 LGHDT, CDR2 YNNKEL (reference sequence). CDR3 region: CASSRGQGGGYTF. CDR3 coding DNA: TGTGCCAGCAGCCGCGGACAGGGAGGCGGCTACACCTTC.

This chain links TRBV7-3 with TRBJ2-3; 10 nucleotides line up with TRBD2. There are 20 residues in the CDR3. Germline values: CDR1 SGHTA, CDR2 FQGTGA. V lost 1 base and J lost 4; bases outside the gene matches: 17. The CDR3 region is CASSLIDTSGMRTPADTQYF. The CDR3 DNA sequence: TGTGCCAGCAGCTTAATCGATACTAGCGGGATGAGAACCCCGGCAGATACGCAGTATTTT.

This clonotype has only a few counts. This chain joins TRBV29-1 and TRBJ2-7; D is ambiguous. There are 12 residues in the CDR3. Germline loops: CDR1 SQVTM, CDR2 ANQGSEA. V was clipped by 5 bases and J by 0 bases, with 8 bases between them. The CDR3 nucleotides are TGCAGCGTTTTTGGCAGCTCCTACGAGCAGTACTTC. It yields the protein CSVFGSSYEQYF.

This clonotype showed up just once. This chain connects TRBV7-9 to TRBJ2-5; no clear D. The CDR3 totals 14 residues. Germline lookup yields CDR1 SEHNR and CDR2 FQNEAQ (reference sequence). Between the trimmed V and J ends, which lost 5 bases and 1 base, there was a span of 11 bases. CDR3 sequence reads: CASSERLLQETQYF. CDR3 in DNA: TGTGCCAGCAGCGAACGACTTCTCCAAGAGACCCAGTACTTC.